The sequence of this T cell receptor beta chain was determined in a study of shared T cell receptors in the human thymus. TCRdb's table, derived via immunoSEQ multiplex PCR, lists solely in-frame clones and lacks some. The sample shows 500,000 to 850,000 clones, approximately 89% of them seen only once. The CDR3 has 16 residues. Deletions cut 0 bases from V and 0 bases from J, with 12 bases between. Germline values: CDR1 MNHEY, CDR2 SVGAGI. These same data were also listed under a study on human thymus T cells. As reported in that work: The thymus tissue came from resections taken during corrective heart surgery.

The chain carries TRBV6-5 and TRBJ2-7; D may be TRBD2 (5 bases). The sample was thymocytes. This receptor was obtained from a boy less than two years old with a congenital heart defect. Here the CDR3 DNA reads TGTGCCAGCAGTTACTCCCCCCGTGGGAGCTCCTACGAGCAGTACTTC. Translation gives CASSYSPRGSSYEQYF.